Listed below are T cell receptor beta chains from one sample, sequenced in a study of blood T cell repertoires in COVID-19. Method: immunoSEQ multiplex PCR; TCRdb's copy keeps in-frame clones and lacks some. The sample consists of 100,000 to 150,000 clones, less than 90% of them appearing once. The sample consisted of PBMCs or T cells enriched from blood (not recorded which). These receptors all stem from a woman in her fifties or sixties who had recovered from COVID-19. CDR3s leave out the opening cysteine and the closing phenylalanine or tryptophan. The order of the fields is J gene, D gene, V gene, clone size, CDR3 protein. The D gene is left open where the match is weak. Size tells how often a clone was seen (once, few, many) or the class of an expanded clone, and some rows leave it out.

>TRBJ2-2|.|TRBV5-1|.
ASSGGQYTGELF
>TRBJ2-7|TRBD1|TRBV29-1|.
SVGTGETYEQY
>TRBJ2-3|TRBD2|TRBV28|.
AARGGPVDTQY
>TRBJ1-1|TRBD1|TRBV6-5|.
ASRQGARTEAF
>TRBJ2-2|TRBD1|TRBV18|.
ASSPPAGGMVGELF
>TRBJ1-3|.|TRBV28|.
AHSESPRNTIY
>TRBJ2-2|.|TRBV3-1/TRBV3-2|.
ASSQFASDTGELF
>TRBJ1-2|TRBD1|TRBV4-1|.
ASSQVGQDHYGYT
>TRBJ2-2|.|TRBV5-1|.
ASSLGGSDRYTGELF
>TRBJ2-1|TRBD2|TRBV11-3|.
ASSLDRAGLAGYDEQF
>TRBJ1-2|TRBD1|TRBV2|.
ASSGTGVEGYT
>TRBJ2-7|.|TRBV5-5|.
ASSGGGQKAYEQY
>TRBJ1-5|.|TRBV5-6|.
ASSFFGRNSNQPQH
>TRBJ1-6|.|TRBV5-6|.
ASSLDGTSSYNSPLH
>TRBJ1-2|TRBD1|TRBV11-3|once
ASSLVGGSGYT
>TRBJ2-5|.|TRBV9|.
ASSVGPDRRETQY
>TRBJ1-4|TRBD1|TRBV3-1/TRBV3-2|.
ASTLGQGNEKLF
>TRBJ2-1|TRBD1|TRBV7-3|.
ASRPGQGVFYEQF
>TRBJ2-2|.|TRBV19|.
ASSPRTFFGGELF
>TRBJ2-3|.|TRBV4-3|.
ASSQVASGVRRLTDTQY
>TRBJ1-6|TRBD1|TRBV5-8|.
ASSLTAGGNSPLH
>TRBJ1-4|.|TRBV5-1|.
ASTGGGSNEKLF
>TRBJ1-4|TRBD1|TRBV3-1/TRBV3-2|.
ASSSRTGGSNEKLF
>TRBJ2-7|TRBD1|TRBV3-1/TRBV3-2|.
ASSQAGQGYEQY
>TRBJ1-2|.|TRBV7-2|.
ASSSGGGYT
>TRBJ2-5|.|TRBV7-9|.
ASSLRVQETQY
>TRBJ2-1|.|TRBV24-1|.
ATSDVEEQF
>TRBJ1-5|TRBD1|TRBV29-1|.
SAFVSDRVTQPQH
>TRBJ2-7|.|TRBV11-3|.
ASSPRDNTYEQY
>TRBJ2-1|TRBD2|TRBV5-1|once
ASSSGLAGGHNEQF
>TRBJ2-7|TRBD1|TRBV5-1|.
ASSTGQGGYHEQY
>TRBJ2-1|TRBD2|TRBV27|.
ASRAASGTSGGGSSYNEQF
>TRBJ1-5|.|TRBV10-2|.
ASSEPDQPQH
>TRBJ1-1|.|TRBV11-2|.
ASSFNLRGENTEAF
>TRBJ1-6|.|TRBV9|.
ASSVSGQGNSPLH